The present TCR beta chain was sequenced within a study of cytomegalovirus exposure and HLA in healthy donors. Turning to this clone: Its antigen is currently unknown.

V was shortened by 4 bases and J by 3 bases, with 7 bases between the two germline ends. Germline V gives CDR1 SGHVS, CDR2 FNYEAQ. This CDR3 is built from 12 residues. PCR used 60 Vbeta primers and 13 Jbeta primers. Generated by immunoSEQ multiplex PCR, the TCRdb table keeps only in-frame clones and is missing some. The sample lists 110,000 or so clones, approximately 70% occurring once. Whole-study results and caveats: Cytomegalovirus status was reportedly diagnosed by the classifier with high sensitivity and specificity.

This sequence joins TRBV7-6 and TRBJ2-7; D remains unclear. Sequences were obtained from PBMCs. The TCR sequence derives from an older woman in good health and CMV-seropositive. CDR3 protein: CASSSYSYEQYF. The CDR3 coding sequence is TGTGCCAGCAGCTCGTACAGCTACGAGCAGTACTTC. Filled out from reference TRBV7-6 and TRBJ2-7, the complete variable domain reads GAGVSQSPRYKVTKRGQDVALRCDPISGHVSLYWYRQALGQGPEFLTYFNYEAQQDKSGLPNDRFSAERPEGSISTLTIQRTEQRDSAMYRCASSSYSYEQYFGPGTRLTVT.